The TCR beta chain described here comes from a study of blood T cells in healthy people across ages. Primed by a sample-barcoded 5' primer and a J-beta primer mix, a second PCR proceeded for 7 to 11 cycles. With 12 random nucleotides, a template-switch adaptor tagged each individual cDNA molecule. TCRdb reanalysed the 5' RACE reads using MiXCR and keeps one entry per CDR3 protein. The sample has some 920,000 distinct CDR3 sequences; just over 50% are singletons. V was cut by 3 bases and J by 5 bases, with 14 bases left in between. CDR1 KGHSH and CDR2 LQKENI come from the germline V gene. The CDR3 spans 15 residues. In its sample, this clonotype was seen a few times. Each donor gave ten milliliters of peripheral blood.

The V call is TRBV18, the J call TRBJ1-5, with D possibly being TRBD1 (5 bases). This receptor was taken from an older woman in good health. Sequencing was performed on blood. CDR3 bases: TGTGCCAGCTCACCTGCCGGGACTTTTCATCAGCCCCAGCATTTT. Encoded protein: CASSPAGTFHQPQHF.